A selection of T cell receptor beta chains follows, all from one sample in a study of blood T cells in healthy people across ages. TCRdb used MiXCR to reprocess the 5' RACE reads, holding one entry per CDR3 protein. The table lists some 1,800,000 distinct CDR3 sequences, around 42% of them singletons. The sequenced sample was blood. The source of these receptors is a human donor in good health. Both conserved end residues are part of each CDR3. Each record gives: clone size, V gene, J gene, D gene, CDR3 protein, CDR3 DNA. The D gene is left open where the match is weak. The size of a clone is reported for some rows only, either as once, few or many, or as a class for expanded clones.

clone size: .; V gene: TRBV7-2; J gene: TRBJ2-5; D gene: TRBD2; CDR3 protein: CASSFWRGGREETQYF; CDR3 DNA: TGTGCCAGCAGCTTTTGGCGGGGGGGCCGGGAAGAGACCCAGTACTTC
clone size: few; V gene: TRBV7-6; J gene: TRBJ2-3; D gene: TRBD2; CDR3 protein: CASSLVALAGRTDTQYF; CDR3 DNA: TGTGCCAGCAGCTTAGTAGCGCTAGCGGGACGCACAGATACGCAGTATTTT
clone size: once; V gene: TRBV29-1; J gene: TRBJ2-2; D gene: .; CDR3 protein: CSVEIGTANTGELFF; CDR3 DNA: TGCAGCGTTGAAATAGGCACGGCGAACACCGGGGAGCTGTTTTTT
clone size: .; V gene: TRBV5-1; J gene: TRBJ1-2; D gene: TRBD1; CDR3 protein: CASSLEGGQSYGYTF; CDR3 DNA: TGCGCCAGCAGCTTGGAGGGGGGACAGAGCTATGGCTACACCTTC
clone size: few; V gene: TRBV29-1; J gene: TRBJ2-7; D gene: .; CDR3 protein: CSVEDQRGTGREQYF; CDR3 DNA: TGCAGCGTTGAAGATCAGCGAGGAACAGGGAGGGAGCAGTACTTC
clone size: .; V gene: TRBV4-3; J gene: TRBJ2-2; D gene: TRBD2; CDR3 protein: CASSQGASGGSGELFF; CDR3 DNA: TGCGCCAGCAGCCAAGGGGCTAGCGGGGGGTCCGGGGAGCTGTTTTTT
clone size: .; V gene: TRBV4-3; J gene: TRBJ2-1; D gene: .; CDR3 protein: CASSQGTALYNEQFF; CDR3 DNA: TGCGCCAGCAGCCAAGGGACAGCTTTATACAATGAGCAGTTCTTC
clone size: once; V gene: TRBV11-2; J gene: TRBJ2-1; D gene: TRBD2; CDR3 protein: CADSFLAGGRSEQFF; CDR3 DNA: TGTGCCGACAGCTTCCTAGCGGGGGGGCGGAGTGAGCAGTTCTTC
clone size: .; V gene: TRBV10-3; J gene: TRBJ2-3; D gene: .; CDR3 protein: CATTRDSSTDTQYF; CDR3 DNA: TGTGCCACGACAAGGGACTCTAGCACAGATACGCAGTATTTT
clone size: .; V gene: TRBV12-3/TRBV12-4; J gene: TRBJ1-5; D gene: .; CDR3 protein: CASSFSVGDQPQHF; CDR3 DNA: TGTGCCAGCAGTTTTTCGGTAGGGGATCAGCCCCAGCATTTT
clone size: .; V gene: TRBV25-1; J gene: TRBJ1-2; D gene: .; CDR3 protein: CASSGRSGPIGGYTF; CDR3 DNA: TGTGCCAGCAGTGGCCGCAGCGGCCCAATAGGTGGCTACACCTTC
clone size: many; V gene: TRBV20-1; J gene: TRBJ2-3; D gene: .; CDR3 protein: CSAANTDTQYF; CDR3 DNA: TGCAGTGCTGCAAACACAGATACGCAGTATTTT
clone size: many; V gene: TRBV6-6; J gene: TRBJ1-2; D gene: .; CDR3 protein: CASSSSGGYTF; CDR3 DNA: TGTGCCAGCAGTTCGTCTGGGGGCTACACCTTC
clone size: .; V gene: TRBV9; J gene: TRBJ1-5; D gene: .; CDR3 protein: CASSVAGVQPQHF; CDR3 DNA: TGTGCCAGCAGCGTAGCAGGGGTTCAGCCCCAGCATTTT
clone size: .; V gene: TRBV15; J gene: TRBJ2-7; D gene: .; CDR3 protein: CATSNGRTYEQDF; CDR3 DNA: TGTGCCACCAGCAACGGACGGACTTACGAGCAGGACTTC
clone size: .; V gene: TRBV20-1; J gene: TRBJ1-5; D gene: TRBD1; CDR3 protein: CSARGDSDQPQHF; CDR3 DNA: TGCAGTGCTAGGGGGGACAGCGATCAGCCCCAGCATTTT
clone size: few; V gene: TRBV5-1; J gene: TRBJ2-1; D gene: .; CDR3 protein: CASSLYASSYNEQFF; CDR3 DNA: TGCGCCAGCAGCTTATACGCCAGCTCCTACAATGAGCAGTTCTTC
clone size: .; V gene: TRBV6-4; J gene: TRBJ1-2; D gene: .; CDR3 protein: CASMIRRLTNYGYTF; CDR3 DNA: TGTGCCAGCATGATTAGACGGCTCACTAACTATGGCTACACCTTC
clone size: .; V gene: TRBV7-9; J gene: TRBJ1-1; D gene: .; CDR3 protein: CASSAQGKDTEAFF; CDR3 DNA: TGTGCCAGCAGCGCCCAGGGTAAGGACACTGAAGCTTTCTTT
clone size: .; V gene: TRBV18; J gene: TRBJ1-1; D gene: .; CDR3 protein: CACSPPGFSEAFF; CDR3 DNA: TGTGCCTGCTCACCACCGGGGTTTTCTGAAGCTTTCTTT
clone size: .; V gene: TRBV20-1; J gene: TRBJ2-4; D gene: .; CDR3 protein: CSARSRRGYIQYF; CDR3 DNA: TGCAGTGCTAGGAGCCGGAGAGGGTACATTCAGTACTTC
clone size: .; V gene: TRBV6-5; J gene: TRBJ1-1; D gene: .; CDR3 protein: CASSYSIQGFTEAFF; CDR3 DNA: TGTGCCAGCAGTTACTCGATCCAGGGGTTCACTGAAGCTTTCTTT
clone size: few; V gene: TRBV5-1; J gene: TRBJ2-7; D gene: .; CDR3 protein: CASSFRGLLYEQYF; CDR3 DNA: TGCGCCAGCAGCTTCCGGGGCCTCCTCTACGAGCAGTACTTC
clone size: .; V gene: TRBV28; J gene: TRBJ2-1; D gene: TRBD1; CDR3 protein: CASSSPYGQGSNEQFF; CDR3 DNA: TGTGCCAGCAGTTCCCCATACGGACAGGGGAGCAATGAGCAGTTCTTC